The source of this T cell receptor (beta chain) is a study of vaccination effects on CD4 cells after COVID-19. With the ViraFEST assay, the study expanded antigen-specific CD4+ T cells using viral peptide pools, then sequenced them. Researchers isolated CD4+ T cells once roughly nine days of culture had elapsed. PBMC cultures contained around 2 million cells per well, 9 to 10 IU/ml IL-2 and 10 ug/ml peptides. Libraries were prepared by immunoSEQ multiplex PCR; TCRdb keeps only in-frame clonotypes and omits some of them. The data show about 79,000 clones, around 70% seen once. Germline values: CDR1 SGHRS, CDR2 YFSETQ. Trimming removed 0 bases at V and 3 bases at J, with 12 bases between. The CDR3 totals 15 residues. Study-wide points: Late post-vaccination, clones induced by infection and those induced by vaccine underwent marked clonal contraction.

This clone was seen more than once but under ten times. Antigen specificity is unknown. The sequencing here drew on CD4+ T cells from PBMCs cultured with HCoV-229E spike peptides, taken before COVID-19 vaccination. This sequence originates from a human donor who received a COVID-19 vaccine. The V call is TRBV5-1, the J call TRBJ1-1; TRBD1 is a possible D gene (6 bases). Written as DNA, the CDR3 is TGCGCCAGCAGCTTGGTTTTGGGGGGCCACACTGAAGCTTTCTTT. Protein sequence: CASSLVLGGHTEAFF.